The rows below give T cell receptor beta chains drawn from one sample of a study of T cell repertoires in cytomegalovirus infection. Their recognized antigens are unknown. TCRdb analysed the reads with MiXCR anew, one entry per CDR3 protein. This table holds fewer than 1,000,000 distinct CDR3 sequences, around 32% found once. The sequencing here drew on cultured CD8+ T cells from PBMCs, taken from culture after CMV antigen stimulation. All receptors come from a human donor in good health (CMV status not recorded). Some clones in this sample may be carry-over from other donors' samples. Both conserved end residues are part of each CDR3. Fields, in order: D gene, V gene, J gene, CDR3 protein. D genes are given only for firm matches.

>TRBD1|TRBV19|TRBJ1-2
CASRLPGQGVLGYTF
>TRBD1|TRBV27|TRBJ2-6
CASSAGTASGANVLTF
>NA|TRBV6-5|TRBJ2-1
CASSPSPVVVSIEQFF
>TRBD1|TRBV20-1|TRBJ1-6
CSARVGGGSSPLHF
>TRBD1|TRBV7-9|TRBJ2-3
CASSLRGQVLDTQYF
>TRBD1|TRBV27|TRBJ2-2
CASSFWTGSSLTNTGELFF
>TRBD2|TRBV20-1|TRBJ2-2
CSARDPTSGPNTGELFF
>TRBD1|TRBV7-9|TRBJ1-2
CASSRPGQGSYGYTF
>TRBD2|TRBV6-2/TRBV6-3|TRBJ2-1
CASSYSRTSGGYNEQFF
>NA|TRBV7-9|TRBJ2-3
CASSLGGRVQADTQYF
>NA|TRBV29-1|TRBJ2-7
CSVEATETYEQYF
>TRBD1|TRBV5-5|TRBJ1-6
CASSWSGTGGSSPLHF
>NA|TRBV4-1|TRBJ1-3
CASSQIVGDLGNTIYF
>NA|TRBV19|TRBJ1-6
CASKMGTLGNSPLHF
>TRBD1|TRBV11-2|TRBJ1-1
CASSPPKNQGAEAFF
>NA|TRBV4-1|TRBJ2-7
CASSQIRGPSYEQYF
>NA|TRBV5-1|TRBJ2-2
CASSLAWQTGELFF
>NA|TRBV12-3/TRBV12-4|TRBJ2-6
CASSSGVGANVLTF
>NA|TRBV28|TRBJ2-6
CASSLGLLSGANVLTF
>NA|TRBV28|TRBJ1-6
CASTKSGYNSPLHF
>NA|TRBV6-1|TRBJ2-3
CASSGSPLRVYSTDTQYF
>NA|TRBV4-1|TRBJ2-2
CASRVTGFGELFF
>NA|TRBV12-3/TRBV12-4|TRBJ2-3
CASSSWSGDTQYF
>NA|TRBV12-5|TRBJ1-1
CASVLVHQTPMNTEAFF
>NA|TRBV6-7|TRBJ2-2
CASSRLQDENTGELFF
>TRBD2|TRBV13|TRBJ2-3
CASQVGGDITDTQYF
>NA|TRBV28|TRBJ1-5
CASTRTAGEVQPQHF
>NA|TRBV5-5|TRBJ1-2
CASSPTLLRQEANYGYTF